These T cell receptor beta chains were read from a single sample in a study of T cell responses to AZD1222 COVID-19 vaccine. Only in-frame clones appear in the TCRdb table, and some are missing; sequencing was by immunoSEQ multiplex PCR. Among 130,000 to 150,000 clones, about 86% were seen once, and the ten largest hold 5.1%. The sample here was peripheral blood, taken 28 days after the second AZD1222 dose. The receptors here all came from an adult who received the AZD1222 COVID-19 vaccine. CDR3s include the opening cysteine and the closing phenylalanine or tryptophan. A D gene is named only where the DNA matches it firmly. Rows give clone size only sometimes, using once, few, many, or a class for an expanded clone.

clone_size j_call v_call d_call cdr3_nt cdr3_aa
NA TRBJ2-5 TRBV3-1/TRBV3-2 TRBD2 TGTGCCAGCACGACTAGCGTGGAGGGGGCCCAGTACTTC CASTTSVEGAQYF
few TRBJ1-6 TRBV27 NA TGTGCCAGCAGTTTGTTACAAGGGGCCCTCCACTTT CASSLLQGALHF
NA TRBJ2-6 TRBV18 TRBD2 TGTGCCAGCTCACTGACTAGCGGGTCCCTCTCTGGGGCCAACGTCCTGACTTTC CASSLTSGSLSGANVLTF
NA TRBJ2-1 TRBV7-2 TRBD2 TGTGCCAGCAGCTTTAGCCTAGCGGGAGCCAATGAGCAGTTCTTC CASSFSLAGANEQFF
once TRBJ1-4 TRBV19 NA TGTGCCAGTAGCCTGCGTCGGGAAAAACTGTTTTTT CASSLRREKLFF
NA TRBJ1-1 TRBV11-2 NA TGTGCCAGCAGCTTAAGTGGCAGGTCGAACACTGAAGCTTTCTTT CASSLSGRSNTEAFF
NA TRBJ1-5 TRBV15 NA TGTGCCACCACCTCGGGCGCCGGCGACAATCAGCCCCAGCATTTT CATTSGAGDNQPQHF
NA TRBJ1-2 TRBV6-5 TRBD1 TGTGCCAGCAGTTACTCGGCAGGGGGTAGCTATGGCTACACCTTC CASSYSAGGSYGYTF
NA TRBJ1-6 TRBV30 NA TGTGCCTGGAGTGAGGATTATAATTCACCCCTCCACTTT CAWSEDYNSPLHF
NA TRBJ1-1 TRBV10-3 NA TGTGCCATCAGTGAGTTAGGGGGACCGTGGACTGAAGCTTTCTTT CAISELGGPWTEAFF
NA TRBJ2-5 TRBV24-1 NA TGTGCCACCAGGGGGAGCGGAGAGACCCAGTACTTC CATRGSGETQYF
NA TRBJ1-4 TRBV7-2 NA TGTGCCAGCAGCTTTGGCCGGTCTAATGAAAAACTGTTTTTT CASSFGRSNEKLFF
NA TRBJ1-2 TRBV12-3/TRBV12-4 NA TGTGCCAGCAGTTTACCAGCTAACTATGGCTACACCTTC CASSLPANYGYTF
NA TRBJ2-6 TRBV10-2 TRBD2 TGCGCCAGCAGGGCAGCGGGGGAAATCAACGTCCTGACTTTC CASRAAGEINVLTF
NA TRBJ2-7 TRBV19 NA TGTGCCAGTAGTCCCGACAGCTACGAGCAGTACTTC CASSPDSYEQYF
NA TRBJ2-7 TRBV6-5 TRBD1 TGTGCCAGCAGTTCCGGGACAGCTGGTTCCTACGAGCAGTACTTC CASSSGTAGSYEQYF
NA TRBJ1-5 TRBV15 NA TGTGCCACCAGCTCACTACAGGGACTCAATCAGCCCCAGCATTTT CATSSLQGLNQPQHF
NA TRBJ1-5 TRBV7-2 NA TGTGCCAGCAGCCCCTCCGACGGCAATCAGCCCCAGCATTTT CASSPSDGNQPQHF
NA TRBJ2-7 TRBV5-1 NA TGCGCCAGCAGTTCTTGGCCGACAGACTTAAACTCCTACGAGCAGTACTTC CASSSWPTDLNSYEQYF
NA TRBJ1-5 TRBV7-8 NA TGTGCCAGCGTATCGGGGCTCCCATCGTCGCCCCAGCATTTT CASVSGLPSSPQHF
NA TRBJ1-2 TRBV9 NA TGTGCCAGCAGCCCTCGTCCTTTGGGTTCATCGGGCTACACCTTC CASSPRPLGSSGYTF
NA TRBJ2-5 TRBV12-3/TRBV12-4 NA TGTGCCAGCAGTTTGTCTGGAGAGACCCAGTACTTC CASSLSGETQYF
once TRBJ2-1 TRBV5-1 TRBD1 TGCGCCAGCAGCTTGTCCGGGACAGGGAACGATGAGCAGTTCTTC CASSLSGTGNDEQFF